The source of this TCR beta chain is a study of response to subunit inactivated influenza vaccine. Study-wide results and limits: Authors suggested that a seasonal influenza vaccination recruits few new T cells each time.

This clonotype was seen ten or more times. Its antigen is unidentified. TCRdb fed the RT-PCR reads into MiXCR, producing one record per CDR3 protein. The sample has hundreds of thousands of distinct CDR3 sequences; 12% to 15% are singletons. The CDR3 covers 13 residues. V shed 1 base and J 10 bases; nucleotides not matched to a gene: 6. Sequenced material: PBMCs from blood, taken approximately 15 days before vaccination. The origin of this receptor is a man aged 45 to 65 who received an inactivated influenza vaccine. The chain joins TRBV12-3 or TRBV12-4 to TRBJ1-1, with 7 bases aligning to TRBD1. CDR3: CASSLVAGGPAFF. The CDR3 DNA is TGTGCCAGCAGTTTAGTCGCAGGGGGACCAGCTTTCTTT.